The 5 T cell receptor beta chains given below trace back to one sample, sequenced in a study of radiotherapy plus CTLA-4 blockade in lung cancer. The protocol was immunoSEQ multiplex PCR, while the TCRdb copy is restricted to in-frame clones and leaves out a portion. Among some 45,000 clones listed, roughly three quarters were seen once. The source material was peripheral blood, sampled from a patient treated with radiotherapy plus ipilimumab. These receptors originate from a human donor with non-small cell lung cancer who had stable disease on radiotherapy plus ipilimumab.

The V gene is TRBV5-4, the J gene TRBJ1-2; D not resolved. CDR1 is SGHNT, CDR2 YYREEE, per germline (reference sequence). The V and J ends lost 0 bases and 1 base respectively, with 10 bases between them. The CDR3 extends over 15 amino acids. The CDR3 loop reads CASSLGAEFNYGYTF. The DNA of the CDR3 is TGTGCCAGCAGCTTGGGGGCAGAGTTTAACTATGGCTACACCTTC.

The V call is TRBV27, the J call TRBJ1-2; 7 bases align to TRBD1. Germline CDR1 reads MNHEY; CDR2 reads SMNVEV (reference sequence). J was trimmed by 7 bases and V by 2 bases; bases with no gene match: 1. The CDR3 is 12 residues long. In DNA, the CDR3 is TGTGCCAGCAGTTTACCAGGGGGTGGCTACACCTTC. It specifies CASSLPGGGYTF.

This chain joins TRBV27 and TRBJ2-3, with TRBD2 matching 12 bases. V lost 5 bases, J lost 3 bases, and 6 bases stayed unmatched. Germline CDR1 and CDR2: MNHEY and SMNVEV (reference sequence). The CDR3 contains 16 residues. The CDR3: CASSPWTSGATDTQYF. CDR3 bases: TGTGCCAGCAGTCCCTGGACTAGCGGGGCAACAGATACGCAGTATTTT.

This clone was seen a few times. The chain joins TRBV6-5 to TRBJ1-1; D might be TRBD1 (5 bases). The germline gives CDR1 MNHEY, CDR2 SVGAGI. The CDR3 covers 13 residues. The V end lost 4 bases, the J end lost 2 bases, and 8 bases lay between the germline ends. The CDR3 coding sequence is TGTGCCAGCAGTTCCACAGGAAACACTGAAGCTTTCTTT. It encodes CASSSTGNTEAFF.

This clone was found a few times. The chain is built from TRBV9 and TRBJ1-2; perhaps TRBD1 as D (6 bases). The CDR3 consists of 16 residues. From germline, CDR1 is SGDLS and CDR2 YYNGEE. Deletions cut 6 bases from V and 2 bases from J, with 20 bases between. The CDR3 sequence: CASTDGWGRGNYGYTF. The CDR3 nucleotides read TGTGCCAGCACAGACGGGTGGGGGCGCGGGAACTATGGCTACACCTTC.